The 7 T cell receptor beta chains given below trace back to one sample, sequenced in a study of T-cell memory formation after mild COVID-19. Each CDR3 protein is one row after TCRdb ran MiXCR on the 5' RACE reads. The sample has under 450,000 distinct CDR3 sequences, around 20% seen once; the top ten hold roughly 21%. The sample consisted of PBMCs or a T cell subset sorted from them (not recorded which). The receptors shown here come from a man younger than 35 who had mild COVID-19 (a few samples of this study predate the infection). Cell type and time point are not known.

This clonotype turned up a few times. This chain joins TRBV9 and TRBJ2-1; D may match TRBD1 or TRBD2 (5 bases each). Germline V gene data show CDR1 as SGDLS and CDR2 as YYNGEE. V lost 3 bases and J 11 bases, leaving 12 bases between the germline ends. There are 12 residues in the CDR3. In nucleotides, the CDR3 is TGTGCCAGCAGCGGTACGGGACCCCAGCAGTTCTTC. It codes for CASSGTGPQQFF.

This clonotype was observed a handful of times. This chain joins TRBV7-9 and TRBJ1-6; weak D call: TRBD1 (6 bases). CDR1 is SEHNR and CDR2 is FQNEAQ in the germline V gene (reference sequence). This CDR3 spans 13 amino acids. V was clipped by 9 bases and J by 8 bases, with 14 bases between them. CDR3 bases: TGTGCCAGAATCGGGGGCCTTTATTCACCCCTCCACTTT. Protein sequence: CARIGGLYSPLHF.

CDR3 DNA sequence: TGCGCCAGCAGCCATCCCCTGGGGGACACGCAGTATTTT. Translating gives CASSHPLGDTQYF. V is TRBV4-1 and J is TRBJ2-3; D assignment may be TRBD1 or TRBD2 (5 bases each). The CDR3 runs 13 residues. V was trimmed by 3 bases and J by 9 bases, leaving 13 bases between them. CDR1 is MGHRA, CDR2 YSYEKL, per germline.

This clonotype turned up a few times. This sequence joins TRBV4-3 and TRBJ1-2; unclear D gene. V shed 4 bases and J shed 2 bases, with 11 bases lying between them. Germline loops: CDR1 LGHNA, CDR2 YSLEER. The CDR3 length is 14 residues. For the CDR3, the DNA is TGCGCCAGCAGCCTCTCCCTGCAGAACTATGGCTACACCTTC. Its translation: CASSLSLQNYGYTF.

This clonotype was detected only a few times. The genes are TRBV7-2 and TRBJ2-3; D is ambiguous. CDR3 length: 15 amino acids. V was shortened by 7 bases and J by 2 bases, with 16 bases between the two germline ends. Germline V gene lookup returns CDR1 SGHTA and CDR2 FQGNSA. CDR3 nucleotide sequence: TGTGCCAGCACAGCCGGGCCCCGGCTCACAGATACGCAGTATTTT. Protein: CASTAGPRLTDTQYF. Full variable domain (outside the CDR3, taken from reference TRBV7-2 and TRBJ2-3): GAGVSQSPSNKVTEKGKDVELRCDPISGHTALYWYRQSLGQGLEFLIYFQGNSAPDKSGLPSDRFSAERTGGSVSTLTIQRTQQEDSAVYLCASTAGPRLTDTQYFGPGTRLTVL.

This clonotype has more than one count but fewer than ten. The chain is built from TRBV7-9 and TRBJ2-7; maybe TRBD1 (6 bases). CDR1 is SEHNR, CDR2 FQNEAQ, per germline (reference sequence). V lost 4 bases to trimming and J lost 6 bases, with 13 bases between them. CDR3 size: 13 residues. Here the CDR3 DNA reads TGTGCCAGCAGCTCAGGGGTGAGGGCCGAGCAGTACGTC. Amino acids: CASSSGVRAEQYV.

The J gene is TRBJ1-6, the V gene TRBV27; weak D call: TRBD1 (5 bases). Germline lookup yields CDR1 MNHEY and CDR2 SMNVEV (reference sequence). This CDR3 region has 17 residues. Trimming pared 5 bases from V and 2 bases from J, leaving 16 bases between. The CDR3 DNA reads TGTGCCAGCAGTGCCGACCCTGGGGGGGCCTATAATTCACCCCTCCACTTT. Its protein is CASSADPGGAYNSPLHF.